The 28 T cell receptor beta chains in this list originate from one sample, sequenced in a study of T cells in Graves' hyperthyroidism and ophthalmopathy. Amplification targeted TCR beta CDR3 regions from RNA transcripts. TCR CDR3 underwent first-round RT-PCR with the HTBI primer set. One entry per CDR3 protein, called by TCRdb with MiXCR from the multiplex PCR reads. The data show around 700,000 distinct CDR3 sequences, 35% seen once. The sample consisted of blood. Receptors originate from a woman between 40 and 50 years old with Graves' hyperthyroidism.

A few counts support this clonotype. V gene TRBV20-1 combines with J gene TRBJ1-4, with D tentatively TRBD1 (5 bases). Trimming left V 3 bases short and J 4 bases short, with 15 bases between. CDR3 length: 15 residues. Germline V lookup: CDR1 DFQATT, CDR2 SNEGSKA (reference sequence). DNA of the CDR3: TGCAGTGCTAGGTTGCCGGGACGGGGTAATGAAAAACTGTTTTTT. Protein: CSARLPGRGNEKLFF.

This chain uses TRBV7-9 with TRBJ1-2; D may be TRBD1 (5 bases). The CDR3 is 15 residues long. V lost 7 bases to trimming and J lost 2 bases, with 17 bases between them. The germline CDR1 and CDR2 sequences are SEHNR and FQNEAQ (reference sequence). The CDR3 DNA reads TGTGCCAGCACCCCCGCGCCAGGGCGCAACTATGGCTACACCTTC. Encoded protein: CASTPAPGRNYGYTF.

This clonotype was picked up a small number of times. The chain employs TRBV12-3 or TRBV12-4 and TRBJ1-1; 8 positions agree with TRBD1. V lost 6 bases, J lost 4 bases, and 7 bases stayed unmatched. There are 14 residues in the CDR3. The CDR3 region has the DNA TGTGCCAGCAGCGCGACAGGGGCTGGCACTGAAGCTTTCTTT. Its translation is CASSATGAGTEAFF.

J is TRBJ2-3 and V is TRBV10-1; D remains ambiguous. Trimming pared 3 bases from V and 2 bases from J, leaving 9 bases between. The CDR3 has 14 amino acids. Germline CDR1 WNHNN, CDR2 SYGVQD (reference sequence). The CDR3 sequence is CASSDAATTDTQYF. CDR3 DNA sequence: TGCGCCAGCAGTGACGCGGCTACCACAGATACGCAGTATTTT.

This clonotype was seen only a few times. V usage is TRBV4-3 and J usage is TRBJ1-1, with a possible D match to TRBD1 (5 bases). Germline values: CDR1 LGHNA, CDR2 YSLEER. The ends were cut back, 0 bases at V and 7 bases at J, with 12 bases in the middle. CDR3 length equals 14 residues. The chain's CDR3 is CASSQDTGPLEAFF. CDR3 coding DNA: TGCGCCAGCAGCCAAGACACGGGGCCCCTTGAAGCTTTCTTT.

The sample holds a few counts of this clonotype. The chain links TRBV7-8 to TRBJ2-2; the D gene is possibly TRBD2 (6 bases). The CDR3 totals 14 residues. Germline CDR1 SGHVS, CDR2 FQNEAQ. With 2 bases removed from V and 4 bases from J, the gap between germline ends came to 8 bases. CDR3 amino acids: CASSLLGGTGELFF. CDR3 nucleotides: TGTGCCAGCAGCTTATTGGGAGGCACCGGGGAGCTGTTTTTT. Based on the CDR3 plus reference TRBV7-8 and TRBJ2-2, the full variable domain is GAGVSQSPRYKVAKRGQDVALRCDPISGHVSLFWYQQALGQGPEFLTYFQNEAQLDKSGLPSDRFFAERPEGSVSTLKIQRTQQEDSAVYLCASSLLGGTGELFFGEGSRLTVL.

This clonotype showed up many times. The chain has TRBV7-8 and TRBJ1-2; no firm D call. Germline V gene sequence: CDR1 SGHVS, CDR2 FQNEAQ. Trimming took 0 bases from V and 8 from J, leaving 10 bases between them. The CDR3 sequence is 13 residues long. CDR3 protein: CASSLAQMGGYTF. The CDR3 region has the DNA TGTGCCAGCAGCTTAGCGCAAATGGGGGGCTACACCTTC.

This clonotype has ten or more counts. This rearrangement joins TRBV5-5 to TRBJ1-6, with unresolved D. CDR1 and CDR2 from the germline V gene are SGHKS and YYEKEE (reference sequence). This CDR3 contains 16 residues. Trimming shortened V by 0 bases and J by 6 bases, and 13 bases separated the two germline ends. CDR3 residues: CASSLAGRPANSPLHF. In nucleotides, the CDR3 is TGTGCCAGCAGCTTGGCCGGGCGACCCGCTAATTCACCCCTCCACTTT. The variable domain in full, completed from reference TRBV5-5 and TRBJ1-6, reads DAGVTQSPTHLIKTRGQQVTLRCSPISGHKSVSWYQQVLGQGPQFIFQYYEKEERGRGNFPDRFSARQFPNYSSELNVNALLLGDSALYLCASSLAGRPANSPLHFGNGTRLTVT.

A remark on this clonotype: Its ends do not fully match the called genes, so a read error is possible. The CDR3: CASSQAGRPDQPQHF. The CDR3 DNA sequence: TGTGCCAGCAGCCAAGCGGGCAGGCCCGATCAGCCCCAGCATTTT. The chain recombines TRBV10-2 with TRBJ1-5; D is unclear. The CDR3 spans 15 residues. The germline gives CDR1 WSHSY, CDR2 SAAADI.

This clonotype was found many times. CDR3 coding DNA: TGTGCCAGCAGCCAGCTGGGGTTGGACACTGAAGCTTTCTTT. Its protein is CASSQLGLDTEAFF. The chain links TRBV7-9 to TRBJ1-1; unclear D gene. Germline V CDR1 and CDR2: SEHNR, FQNEAQ (reference sequence). V was shortened by 5 bases and J by 3 bases, with 13 bases between the two germline ends. CDR3 length: 14 amino acids.

This clonotype was seen a handful of times. The rearrangement links TRBV10-2 to TRBJ1-1; 9 nucleotides align to TRBD1. V gave up 7 bases and J gave up 2 bases; unmatched junction bases: 8. This CDR3 comprises 15 residues. Germline V lookup: CDR1 WSHSY, CDR2 SAAADI. The CDR3 DNA reads TGCGCCAGCATGAAGGGGGGACAGGGTAACACTGAAGCTTTCTTT. Residues: CASMKGGQGNTEAFF.

This clonotype appeared many times. This chain joins TRBV2 and TRBJ1-6, with D possibly being TRBD1 (6 bases). Germline lookup yields CDR1 SNHLY and CDR2 FYNNEI. This CDR3 is built from 14 residues. V lost 7 bases and J 7 bases, leaving 14 bases between the germline ends. The CDR3 is CASMGTNLNSPLHF. The CDR3 DNA is TGTGCCAGCATGGGGACAAATTTGAATTCACCCCTCCACTTT.

This clonotype was counted at least ten times. V gene TRBV7-2 combines with J gene TRBJ2-2; tentatively, D is TRBD2 (6 bases). CDR3 length: 15 amino acids. The germline V and J ends were trimmed by 3 bases and 0 bases, with 8 bases remaining between them. Germline V gene sequence: CDR1 SGHTA, CDR2 FQGNSA. CDR3 region: CASSLRLANTGELFF. Written as DNA, the CDR3 is TGTGCCAGCAGCTTGCGACTAGCGAACACCGGGGAGCTGTTTTTT.

This chain links TRBV6-5 with TRBJ2-6; no definite D call. This CDR3 comprises 16 residues. V gave up 1 base and J gave up 2 bases, with 9 bases separating them. CDR1 is MNHEY, CDR2 SVGAGI, per germline. The CDR3, as DNA: TGTGCCAGCAGTTACTTGGGCGCCGCTGGGGCCAACGTCCTGACTTTC. Translated: CASSYLGAAGANVLTF.

J is TRBJ2-1 and V is TRBV7-2; possible D gene TRBD1, 6 bases. Germline V gene data show CDR1 as SGHTA and CDR2 as FQGNSA. The V gene lost 5 bases and the J gene lost 0 bases, with 11 bases spanning the gap. The CDR3 covers 15 residues. In nucleotides, the CDR3 is TGTGCCAGCAGCCCCCGACAGGCCTCCTACAATGAGCAGTTCTTC. It yields the protein CASSPRQASYNEQFF. Complete variable domain (other parts from reference TRBV7-2 and TRBJ2-1): GAGVSQSPSNKVTEKGKDVELRCDPISGHTALYWYRQSLGQGLEFLIYFQGNSAPDKSGLPSDRFSAERTGGSVSTLTIQRTQQEDSAVYLCASSPRQASYNEQFFGPGTRLTVL.

In its sample, this clonotype was seen many times. V and J are TRBV29-1 and TRBJ2-5, with 10 bases lining up with TRBD2. This CDR3 is built from 14 residues. Germline lookup yields CDR1 SQVTM and CDR2 ANQGSEA. Trimming took 6 bases from V and 1 from J; bases not matched to a gene: 5. CDR3 sequence: CSVVRLAGQETQYF. CDR3 nucleotides: TGCAGCGTCGTCCGACTAGCGGGCCAAGAGACCCAGTACTTC.

This clonotype was counted only a few times. V gene TRBV11-2 combines with J gene TRBJ2-2; the match to TRBD2 covers 7 bases. The CDR3 has 14 residues. V shed 5 bases and J 7 bases; nucleotides not matched to a gene: 7. Germline values: CDR1 SGHAT, CDR2 FQNNGV. As DNA, the CDR3 is TGTGCCAGCAGCGCGGGAGTGTGGGACGGGGAGCTGTTTTTT. Its translation: CASSAGVWDGELFF. Full variable domain (outside the CDR3, taken from reference TRBV11-2 and TRBJ2-2): EAGVAQSPRYKIIEKRQSVAFWCNPISGHATLYWYQQILGQGPKLLIQFQNNGVVDDSQLPKDRFSAERLKGVDSTLKIQPAKLEDSAVYLCASSAGVWDGELFFGEGSRLTVL.

The chain carries TRBV4-3 and TRBJ2-2; 9 bases fit TRBD2. J was trimmed by 0 bases and V by 2 bases; bases with no gene match: 10. Germline V gene data show CDR1 as LGHNA and CDR2 as YSLEER. This CDR3 is 19 amino acids long. Here the CDR3 reads CASSQNVAGGPANTGELFF. CDR3 in DNA: TGCGCCAGCAGCCAAAATGTGGCGGGAGGGCCCGCGAACACCGGGGAGCTGTTTTTT.

Concerning this clonotype: One base away lies a much larger clone, so this may be a sequencing read error. The CDR3: CAGSLGQSYQPQHF. CDR3 nucleotide sequence: TGTGCCGGCAGTTTAGGACAGTCTTACCAGCCCCAGCATTTT. The chain uses TRBV12-3 or TRBV12-4 and TRBJ1-5, with a weak D call TRBD1 (6 bases). CDR3 length: 14 amino acids.

A single count supports this clonotype. A much larger clone lies a single base off, so this may be a read error. Likely a read error: the CDR3 ends without its conserved phenylalanine or tryptophan. The chain links TRBV4-2 to TRBJ1-2, with 10 bases aligning to TRBD1. This CDR3 has 15 residues. J lost 3 bases, V lost 4 bases, and 5 bases had no gene match. Germline CDR1 reads LGHNA; CDR2 reads YNFKEQ. The CDR3 spells CASSPTGGGHYGYTL. In DNA form, the CDR3 reads TGTGCCAGCAGCCCGACAGGGGGCGGCCACTATGGCTACACCCTC.

This clonotype was counted many times. The chain employs TRBV29-1 and TRBJ2-7; tentative D call: TRBD1 (6 bases). V was pared by 7 bases and J by 3 bases, with 19 bases between. CDR3 length: 14 amino acids. Germline CDR1 and CDR2: SQVTM and ANQGSEA. Here the CDR3 reads CSGVQGPIYYEQYF. CDR3 DNA: TGCAGCGGGGTGCAGGGGCCAATTTACTACGAGCAGTACTTC.

The genes are TRBV7-9 and TRBJ1-1, with 11 bases fitting TRBD1. From germline, CDR1 is SEHNR and CDR2 FQNEAQ (reference sequence). The CDR3 covers 14 residues. V shed 6 bases and J 6 bases; nucleotides not matched to a gene: 6. CDR3 nucleotide sequence: TGTGCCAGCAGGGCCGGGACAGGGGGGGCTGAAGCTTTCTTT. Translation gives CASRAGTGGAEAFF.

This clonotype was observed at least ten times. V usage is TRBV2 and J usage is TRBJ2-5, with 12 bases aligning to TRBD2. V was pared by 4 bases and J by 3 bases, with 6 bases of the junction left unmatched. The CDR3 loop spans 16 amino acids. CDR1 is SNHLY and CDR2 is FYNNEI in the germline V gene. Here the CDR3 reads CASSVLAGGPEETQYF. The CDR3 region has the DNA TGTGCCAGCAGTGTCCTAGCGGGGGGGCCGGAAGAGACCCAGTACTTC.

In the case of this clonotype: The conserved phenylalanine or tryptophan normally closing the CDR3 is absent here, so this likely arose from a read error. J is TRBJ1-1 and V is TRBV6-1; the D gene is possibly TRBD1 (5 bases). Germline V lookup: CDR1 MNHNS, CDR2 SASEGT. This CDR3 comprises 15 residues. V lost 6 bases to trimming and J lost 0 bases, with 14 bases between them. CDR3 loop: CASSRDSFMNTEAFL. The DNA of the CDR3 is TGTGCCAGCAGCAGGGACTCGTTCATGAACACTGAAGCTTTCCTT.

The chain joins TRBV11-2 to TRBJ2-7; 13 nucleotides align to TRBD2. The V gene end was trimmed by 4 bases and the J gene end by 1 base; junction bases not matched to a gene: 13. The germline CDR1 and CDR2 sequences are SGHAT and FQNNGV. The CDR3 extends over 19 amino acids. DNA for the CDR3: TGTGCCAGCAGCTCAACCCGGACTAGCGGGAGACGTATTTCCTACGAGCAGTACTTC. Translated, it gives CASSSTRTSGRRISYEQYF.

V is TRBV7-8 and J is TRBJ2-2; TRBD2 might be the D (6 bases). V lost 6 bases, J lost 6 bases, and 17 bases lay in between. The CDR3 covers 15 residues. The germline V gene has CDR1 SGHVS and CDR2 FQNEAQ. In DNA, the CDR3 is TGTGCCAGCAGTCCCGGACTATTTTCTCCCGGGGAGCTGTTTTTT. This encodes CASSPGLFSPGELFF.

The V call is TRBV7-4, the J call TRBJ1-6; a weak D match, TRBD1 (5 bases). There are 13 residues in the CDR3. Trimming left V 5 bases short and J 10 bases short, with 12 bases between. In germline, CDR1 is SGHVT, CDR2 SQSDAQ. Here the CDR3 DNA reads TGTGCCAGCAGCCAGGGATCAGACTCACCCCTCCACTTT. Amino acids: CASSQGSDSPLHF.

The genes are TRBV25-1 and TRBJ1-4; TRBD1 agrees at 7 bases. The germline CDR1 and CDR2 sequences are MGHDK and SYGVNS. The CDR3 has 14 amino acids. Unmatched junction bases numbered 8, after V lost 5 bases and J lost 8 bases. CDR3 in amino acids: CASSYRDSFEKLFF. The DNA of the CDR3 is TGTGCCAGCAGTTATCGGGACAGCTTCGAAAAACTGTTTTTT. The full variable domain, with the rest looked up from reference TRBV25-1 and TRBJ1-4, is EADIYQTPRYLVIGTGKKITLECSQTMGHDKMYWYQQDPGMELHLIHYSYGVNSTEKGDLSSESTVSRIRTEHFPLTLESARPSHTSQYLCASSYRDSFEKLFFGSGTQLSVL.